The 14 T cell receptor beta chains presented below share a single source sample, sequenced in a study of T cells in women clearing cervical HPV infection. The data were produced by immunoSEQ multiplex PCR, yet TCRdb's version contains in-frame clones alone and is incomplete. Across about 25,000 clones, the top ten clones capture around 3.5% of the sample. Sequenced: blood buffy coat. These receptors originate from a woman between 18 and 70 years old with a cervical HPV16 infection that either progressed to CIN3+ or cleared (not recorded which).

As for this clone: The CDR3 is cut off 3 residues early in the read; its end comes from the germline J gene. This rearrangement joins TRBV7-6 to TRBJ2-3, with 9 bases matching TRBD1. V shed 1 base and J 3 bases; nucleotides not matched to a gene: 2. Germline-derived CDR1 and CDR2 are SGHVS and FNYEAQ. This CDR3 contains 15 residues. Here the CDR3 reads CASSLDRGRTDTQYF. The sequenced CDR3 bases are TGTGCCAGCAGCTTAGACAGGGGGCGTACAGATACG.

As to this clone: The CDR3 goes on 3 residues after the read ends, and that part is filled in from the germline J gene. The chain links TRBV7-3 to TRBJ1-6; TRBD1 matches 8 bases. The CDR3 length is 15 residues. J lost 8 bases, V lost 6 bases, and 9 bases had no gene match. Germline CDR1 reads SGHTA; CDR2 reads FQGTGA. The sequenced CDR3 bases are TGTGCCAGCAGTCAGACAGGGGCAAATCATTCACCC. This sequence encodes CASSQTGANHSP. The entire CDR3 is CASSQTGANHSPLHF. Using reference TRBV7-3 and TRBJ1-6 for the parts outside the CDR3, the full variable domain is GAGVSQTPSNKVTEKGKYVELRCDPISGHTALYWYRQSLGQGPEFLIYFQGTGAADDSGLPNDRFFAVRPEGSVSTLKIQRTERGDSAVYLCASSQTGANHSPLHFGNGTRLTVT.

A note on this clone: The sequenced fragment ends 3 residues before the CDR3 boundary, so the rest is inferred from the germline J gene. The chain joins TRBV30 to TRBJ2-6, with no clear D. CDR1 and CDR2 (germline): GTSNPN, SVGIG (reference sequence). The CDR3 has 16 amino acids. Trimming stripped 0 bases from V and 4 bases from J, with 13 bases between. CDR3 sequence: CAWSVLPGSGANVLTF. The CDR3 bases that were read are TGTGCCTGGAGTGTACTCCCAGGTTCCGGGGCCAACGTC.

Turning to this clone: The read ends 3 residues early relative to the CDR3; the germline J gene fills the gap. The chain is built from TRBV6-2 or TRBV6-3 and TRBJ1-4; a possible D gene is TRBD1 (5 bases). The CDR3 spans 13 residues. The germline gives CDR1 MNHEY, CDR2 SVGEGT. Incomplete CDR3 DNA: TGTGCCAGCAGATCCGGGAGGGGAGGTTCA. It codes for CASRSGRGGS. The entire CDR3 reads CASRSGRGGSLFF.

On this clone: The read ends 3 residues shy of where the CDR3 ends; the end is completed using the germline J gene. The chain couples TRBV13 to TRBJ2-4, with D possibly being TRBD2 (6 bases). V was clipped by 5 bases and J by 0 bases, with 14 bases between them. Germline V gives CDR1 PRHDT, CDR2 FYEKMQ (reference sequence). The CDR3 extends over 16 amino acids. CDR3 loop: CASSASRGLAKNIQYF. CDR3 DNA (partial): TGTGCCAGCAGCGCATCGCGGGGTCTAGCCAAAAACATT.

A word on this clone: The read ends 3 residues shy of where the CDR3 ends; the end is completed using the germline J gene. The chain combines TRBV5-4 with TRBJ1-4; no clear D gene. This CDR3 is built from 14 residues. Germline V gene sequence: CDR1 SGHNT, CDR2 YYREEE (reference sequence). The V end was cut by 0 bases, the J end by 8 bases, with 11 bases between. CDR3 bases read: TGTGCCAGCAGCTTGGATTCCCAAACAGAAAAA. It translates to CASSLDSQTEK. The full CDR3 is CASSLDSQTEKLFF. The full variable domain, its missing parts supplied by reference TRBV5-4 and TRBJ1-4, is ETGVTQSPTHLIKTRGQQVTLRCSSQSGHNTVSWYQQALGQGPQFIFQYYREEENGRGNFPPRFSGLQFPNYSSELNVNALELDDSALYLCASSLDSQTEKLFFGSGTQLSVL.

For this clone: The CDR3 extends 3 residues past the end of the read, so its final part is completed from the germline J gene. V usage is TRBV4-2 and J usage is TRBJ2-7; D possibly corresponds to TRBD1 (6 bases). CDR3 size: 14 residues. CDR1 is LGHNA and CDR2 is YNFKEQ in the germline V gene. V lost 7 bases, J lost 2 bases, and 15 bases lay in between. CDR3 DNA, as far as it was read: TGTGCCAGCAAGGTATCGAGGGGGACCTACGAG. It translates to CASKVSRGTYE. The full CDR3 protein is CASKVSRGTYEQYF.

In the case of this clone: The observed sequence ends 3 residues before the CDR3 terminus, with the missing tail filled in from the germline J gene. The chain combines TRBV2 with TRBJ1-5; TRBD1 matches 8 bases. The CDR3 extends over 14 amino acids. Germline V gene lookup returns CDR1 SNHLY and CDR2 FYNNEI. Trimming removed 6 bases from V and 6 bases from J; junction bases left unmatched: 7. CDR3 protein: CASSGAGGGQPQHF. The DNA read from the CDR3 is TGTGCCAGCAGCGGCGCAGGGGGCGGTCAGCCC. The full variable domain, rest sourced from reference TRBV2 and TRBJ1-5, is EPEVTQTPSHQVTQMGQEVILRCVPISNHLYFYWYRQILGQKVEFLVSFYNNEISEKSEIFDDQFSVERPDGSNFTLKIRSTKLEDSAMYFCASSGAGGGQPQHFGDGTRLSIL.

Concerning this clone: The read ends 3 residues early relative to the CDR3; the germline J gene fills the gap. The V gene is TRBV20-1, the J gene TRBJ2-5, with D tentatively TRBD2 (5 bases). Germline-derived CDR1 and CDR2 are DFQATT and SNEGSKA (reference sequence). V was shortened by 6 bases and J by 5 bases, with 7 bases between the two germline ends. The CDR3 length is 10 residues. The chain's CDR3 is CSAKRETQYF. The sequenced part of the CDR3 DNA is TGCAGTGCCAAGCGGGAGACC.

Concerning this clone itself: With the read ending 3 residues before the CDR3 end, the germline J gene is used to fill in that end. This chain connects TRBV4-1 to TRBJ2-3; 11 bases fit TRBD2. The CDR3 runs to 14 residues. V dropped 4 bases and J dropped 7; count of bases not matched to a gene: 4. CDR1 and CDR2 from the germline V gene are MGHRA and YSYEKL. The sequenced CDR3 bases are TGCGCCAGCAGCCTTAGCGGGGGGGGAAATACG. As protein: CASSLSGGGNT. The entire CDR3 sequence reads CASSLSGGGNTQYF.

CDR3 DNA (partial): TGTGCCACCAGGCCGGGGGGGGCGACCGGGCCC. Translated: CATRPGGATGP. The full CDR3 reads CATRPGGATGPQHF. The chain employs TRBV19 and TRBJ1-5; TRBD1 might be the D (6 bases). The read ends 3 residues before the CDR3 terminus; that terminus is restored from the germline J gene. CDR1 is LNHDA and CDR2 is SQIVND in the germline V gene (reference sequence). V was clipped by 10 bases and J by 9 bases, with 22 bases between them. CDR3 length equals 14 residues.

About this clone itself: The CDR3 end falls 3 residues outside the read, so it is completed with the germline J gene. The V call is TRBV5-1, the J call TRBJ2-1; tentatively, D is TRBD1 (7 bases). The CDR3 runs 14 residues. V lost 4 bases and J 7 bases, leaving 15 bases between the germline ends. The germline V gene encodes CDR1 SGHRS and CDR2 YFSETQ. The CDR3 loop is CASSPGDRQNEQFF. The DNA read from the CDR3 is TGCGCCAGCAGCCCGGGGGACAGACAAAATGAG.

About this clone itself: The DNA ends 3 residues before the CDR3 does, and the rest of the CDR3 is filled in from the germline J gene. V is TRBV5-6 and J is TRBJ2-7; possibly TRBD2 for D (6 bases). With 4 bases removed from V and 2 bases from J, the gap between germline ends came to 13 bases. Germline values: CDR1 SGHDT, CDR2 YYEEEE. The CDR3 runs 14 residues. The CDR3 sequence is CASSRGGPTYEQYF. Partial CDR3 DNA: TGTGCCAGCAGCAGGGGAGGTCCCACCTACGAG.

Comment on this clone: From the germline J gene comes the end of the CDR3, since the read stops 3 residues before it. The rearrangement joins TRBV29-1 to TRBJ1-2, with D possibly TRBD1 on 5 matching bases. The CDR3 totals 15 residues. V lost 6 bases to trimming and J lost 0 bases, with 17 bases between them. Looked up from germline, CDR1 is SQVTM and CDR2 is ANQGSEA. The sequenced CDR3 bases are TGCAGCGTGGGTGCCCTGACAGATTCTAACTATGGC. Translation: CSVGALTDSNYG. The CDR3 as a whole reads CSVGALTDSNYGYTF.